These 28 T cell receptor beta chains were all obtained from the same sample, sequenced in a study of cytomegalovirus exposure and HLA in healthy donors. The data were produced by immunoSEQ multiplex PCR, yet TCRdb's version contains in-frame clones alone and is incomplete. The top ten clones hold about 1.5% of a sample with more than 70,000 clones, roughly 95% of them seen once. The sequenced material came from PBMCs. These receptors all stem from a man younger than 35 in good health and CMV-seropositive.

This sequence joins TRBV19 and TRBJ2-3; TRBD1 might be the D (5 bases). CDR1 LNHDA and CDR2 SQIVND come from the germline V gene (reference sequence). This CDR3 spans 14 amino acids. V was trimmed by 4 bases and J by 2 bases, leaving 10 bases between them. The CDR3 protein is CASSTQQVTDTQYF. The CDR3 DNA sequence: TGTGCCAGTAGTACACAACAGGTCACAGATACGCAGTATTTT.

V is TRBV6-5 and J is TRBJ1-3, with TRBD1 matching 10 bases. Trimming removed 2 bases from V and 2 bases from J; junction bases left unmatched: 0. The CDR3 covers 15 residues. Germline loops: CDR1 MNHEY, CDR2 SVGAGI. The CDR3, as DNA: TGTGCCAGCAGTTACGACAGGGGGCCTGGAAACACCATATATTTT. It yields the protein CASSYDRGPGNTIYF.

The V gene is TRBV6-6, the J gene TRBJ2-1, with a possible D match to TRBD1 (6 bases). This CDR3 is 15 amino acids long. V lost 2 bases and J lost 4, with 12 bases in between. Germline V gives CDR1 MNHNY, CDR2 SVGAGI (reference sequence). CDR3 coding DNA: TGTGCCAGCAGTTACGGCGACAGGCTTTACAATGAGCAGTTCTTC. It encodes CASSYGDRLYNEQFF.

The rearrangement links TRBV5-8 to TRBJ2-7; 9 bases align to TRBD2. From germline, CDR1 is SGHTS and CDR2 YDEGEE. This CDR3 contains 16 residues. The junction had 11 bases not matched to a gene; V was cut back by 0 bases and J by 7 bases. DNA for the CDR3: TGTGCCAGCAGCTTGGCCCCTGTAGCGGGAGCCTCGGAGCAGTACTTC. Translating it yields CASSLAPVAGASEQYF.

J is TRBJ2-5 and V is TRBV25-1; TRBD1 matches 7 bases. There are 13 residues in the CDR3. Germline CDR1 MGHDK, CDR2 SYGVNS. Unmatched junction bases numbered 1, after V lost 6 bases and J lost 0 bases. The DNA for the CDR3 is TGTGCCAGCAGGGACAGGTACCAAGAGACCCAGTACTTC. It is translated as CASRDRYQETQYF. Variable domain in full (rest from reference TRBV25-1 and TRBJ2-5): EADIYQTPRYLVIGTGKKITLECSQTMGHDKMYWYQQDPGMELHLIHYSYGVNSTEKGDLSSESTVSRIRTEHFPLTLESARPSHTSQYLCASRDRYQETQYFGPGTRLLVL.

The rearrangement links TRBV5-1 to TRBJ2-1; 13 nucleotides match TRBD2. Germline CDR1 is SGHRS and CDR2 is YFSETQ. V dropped 7 bases and J dropped 3; count of bases not matched to a gene: 4. This CDR3 contains 15 residues. The CDR3 nucleotides are TGCGCCAGCGCTCGGACTAGCGGGAGCTACAATGAGCAGTTCTTC. Amino acid sequence: CASARTSGSYNEQFF.

This chain connects TRBV5-1 to TRBJ1-5; weak D call: TRBD1 (5 bases). Germline loops: CDR1 SGHRS, CDR2 YFSETQ. With 3 bases removed from V and 6 bases from J, the gap between germline ends came to 13 bases. The CDR3 runs to 14 residues. CDR3 in amino acids: CASSSTDGGQPQHF. For the CDR3, the DNA is TGCGCCAGCAGCTCCACGGACGGGGGTCAGCCCCAGCATTTT.

The CDR3 DNA reads TGTGCCAGCAGCGTCGTGTCCGATACGCAGTATTTT. It is translated as CASSVVSDTQYF. The J gene is TRBJ2-3, the V gene TRBV7-2; D uncertain. CDR1 and CDR2 (germline): SGHTA, FQGNSA. This CDR3 has 12 residues. V dropped 5 bases and J dropped 6 bases, with 9 bases sitting between them.

The V gene is TRBV10-2, the J gene TRBJ2-7; possible D gene TRBD1, 6 bases. This CDR3 comprises 15 residues. In germline, CDR1 is WSHSY, CDR2 SAAADI. V dropped 5 bases and J dropped 0 bases, with 14 bases sitting between them. CDR3: CASSQWDKSSYEQYF. The CDR3 nucleotides are TGCGCCAGCAGTCAATGGGACAAGAGCTCCTACGAGCAGTACTTC.

The chain is built from TRBV7-9 and TRBJ1-1; D not resolved. The CDR3 has 14 amino acids. V lost 3 bases and J 0 bases, leaving 8 bases between the germline ends. Germline V gives CDR1 SEHNR, CDR2 FQNEAQ (reference sequence). This chain's CDR3 is CASSFPQLNTEAFF. In DNA form, the CDR3 reads TGTGCCAGCAGCTTTCCACAGCTGAACACTGAAGCTTTCTTT.

The V gene is TRBV7-8, the J gene TRBJ2-7; 7 bases match TRBD1. V lost 5 bases, J lost 3 bases, and 4 bases stayed unmatched. The CDR3 is 13 residues long. The V gene's germline CDR1 is SGHVS and CDR2 FQNEAQ. Written as DNA, the CDR3 is TGTGCCAGCAGCCAAGGGGGCTTCTACGAGCAGTACTTC. Its protein product is CASSQGGFYEQYF.

This chain links TRBV10-3 with TRBJ2-1; TRBD2 aligns across 10 bases. Germline CDR1 is ENHRY and CDR2 is SYGVKD. V was pared by 4 bases and J by 2 bases, with 8 bases of the junction left unmatched. CDR3 size: 17 residues. CDR3 amino acids: CAISVTTGTSAYNEQFF. CDR3 DNA: TGTGCCATCAGTGTAACAACCGGGACTAGCGCCTACAATGAGCAGTTCTTC.

This rearrangement joins TRBV14 to TRBJ2-3; TRBD2 matches at 15 bases. The CDR3 length is 18 residues. The V and J ends lost 4 bases and 1 base, in that order; junction bases with no gene match: 6. Germline V gene data show CDR1 as SGHDN and CDR2 as FVKESK. CDR3 protein: CASSPGLAGGLRTDTQYF. CDR3 nucleotides: TGTGCCAGCAGCCCGGGACTAGCGGGAGGATTGCGCACAGATACGCAGTATTTT.

The chain employs TRBV5-8 and TRBJ2-5; unclear D gene. The CDR3 loop spans 14 amino acids. The V end was cut by 1 base, the J end by 2 bases, with 9 bases between. Germline loops: CDR1 SGHTS, CDR2 YDEGEE. The CDR3 bases are TGTGCCAGCAGCTTGTCACAGATTCAAGAGACCCAGTACTTC. Protein sequence: CASSLSQIQETQYF. Variable domain in full (rest from reference TRBV5-8 and TRBJ2-5): EAGVTQSPTHLIKTRGQQATLRCSPISGHTSVYWYQQALGLGLQFLLWYDEGEERNRGNFPPRFSGRQFPNYSSELNVNALELEDSALYLCASSLSQIQETQYFGPGTRLLVL.

V and J are TRBV10-3 and TRBJ2-3; D gene uncertain. The CDR3 spans 12 residues. Germline loops: CDR1 ENHRY, CDR2 SYGVKD. V was trimmed by 10 bases and J by 6 bases, leaving 14 bases between them. The CDR3 sequence: CANGAQADTQYF. DNA of the CDR3: TGTGCCAACGGAGCACAAGCCGATACGCAGTATTTT.

The J gene is TRBJ2-7, the V gene TRBV6-5; D is perhaps TRBD2 (6 bases). Looked up from germline, CDR1 is MNHEY and CDR2 is SVGAGI. The CDR3 runs 13 residues. Trimming stripped 6 bases from V and 2 bases from J, with 11 bases between. The CDR3 protein is CASSRGGAYEQYF. CDR3 nucleotides: TGTGCCAGCAGCCGGGGAGGTGCCTACGAGCAGTACTTC.

The J gene is TRBJ2-5, the V gene TRBV7-9; 10 bases are shared with TRBD1. The junction had 6 bases not matched to a gene; V was cut back by 4 bases and J by 4 bases. The CDR3 runs to 15 residues. Germline-derived CDR1 and CDR2 are SEHNR and FQNEAQ (reference sequence). The CDR3 is CASSSWDRGRETQYF. CDR3 DNA sequence: TGTGCCAGCAGCTCGTGGGACAGGGGCAGAGAGACCCAGTACTTC.

The V gene is TRBV5-4, the J gene TRBJ2-3, with D possibly TRBD2 on 6 matching bases. CDR1 is SGHNT and CDR2 is YYREEE in the germline V gene (reference sequence). The CDR3 sequence is 16 residues long. With 0 bases removed from V and 4 bases from J, the gap between germline ends came to 15 bases. The CDR3 nucleotides read TGTGCCAGCAGCTTGGATGTAGGACTAAGGGCAGATACGCAGTATTTT. Translating gives CASSLDVGLRADTQYF.

The J gene is TRBJ1-4, the V gene TRBV5-6, with TRBD1 as a possible D gene (5 bases). Trimming shortened V by 3 bases and J by 0 bases, and 6 bases separated the two germline ends. Germline CDR1 is SGHDT and CDR2 is YYEEEE. This CDR3 region has 14 residues. The CDR3 region has the DNA TGTGCCAGCAGCTGGGGCGCAACTAATGAAAAACTGTTTTTT. It codes for CASSWGATNEKLFF.

This chain joins TRBV28 and TRBJ2-1, with TRBD1 matching 7 bases. Trimming at V came to 7 bases and at J to 10 bases, leaving 16 bases not matched to a gene. The V gene's germline CDR1 is MDHEN and CDR2 SYDVKM. CDR3 length equals 15 residues. The CDR3 nucleotides are TGTGCCAGCACCACTGGGGCACTAAAGGGACAGGAGCAGTTCTTC. Translation gives CASTTGALKGQEQFF. Together with reference TRBV28 and TRBJ2-1, the CDR3 gives the full variable domain: DVKVTQSSRYLVKRTGEKVFLECVQDMDHENMFWYRQDPGLGLRLIYFSYDVKMKEKGDIPEGYSVSREKKERFSLILESASTNQTSMYLCASTTGALKGQEQFFGPGTRLTVL.

This clone was seen once. V gene TRBV5-1 combines with J gene TRBJ2-1; tentatively, D is TRBD2 (6 bases). Germline V gene sequence: CDR1 SGHRS, CDR2 YFSETQ. This CDR3 has 14 residues. Between the trimmed V and J ends, which lost 0 bases and 6 bases, there was a span of 10 bases. This CDR3 is CASSLGLVFNEQFF. The DNA for the CDR3 is TGCGCCAGCAGCTTGGGACTAGTGTTCAATGAGCAGTTCTTC.

This clone was seen just once. The chain combines TRBV6-6 with TRBJ2-1; D unresolved. Germline CDR1 and CDR2: MNHNY and SVGAGI (reference sequence). CDR3 length equals 13 residues. V gave up 6 bases and J gave up 5 bases, with 11 bases separating them. The CDR3 DNA sequence: TGTGCCAGCAGCCTACATGCGGACAATGAGCAGTTCTTC. It codes for CASSLHADNEQFF.

J is TRBJ2-3 and V is TRBV30, with 8 bases that match TRBD2. The V gene end was trimmed by 3 bases and the J gene end by 4 bases; junction bases not matched to a gene: 6. The CDR3 loop spans 14 amino acids. Germline lookup yields CDR1 GTSNPN and CDR2 SVGIG (reference sequence). The CDR3 is CAWSSAGDSDTQYF. The CDR3 coding sequence is TGTGCCTGGAGCTCAGCGGGAGATTCAGATACGCAGTATTTT.

The chain has TRBV4-1 and TRBJ2-2; 8 bases fit TRBD2. The V segment lost 4 bases and the J segment 0 bases; nucleotides outside the gene matches: 13. The germline CDR1 and CDR2 sequences are MGHRA and YSYEKL. The CDR3 has 19 residues. CDR3 sequence (DNA): TGCGCCAGCAGCCCCGGGGGCGGGAGGATCCCCGCGAACACCGGGGAGCTGTTTTTT. Amino acids: CASSPGGGRIPANTGELFF.

The V call is TRBV5-6, the J call TRBJ1-1; TRBD1 matches at 8 bases. This CDR3 has 15 amino acids. Germline V gives CDR1 SGHDT, CDR2 YYEEEE. V lost 1 base and J lost 10; bases outside the gene matches: 12. DNA for the CDR3: TGTGCCAGCAGCTTGACGATTGCAGGGGGCAGCGGAGCTTTCTTT. As protein: CASSLTIAGGSGAFF.

This clone appeared a single time. The V call is TRBV5-1, the J call TRBJ2-7; 9 nucleotides match TRBD1. The CDR3 contains 11 residues. Germline V lookup: CDR1 SGHRS, CDR2 YFSETQ. V was clipped by 7 bases and J by 5 bases; unmatched bases: 1. CDR3 loop: CASGQGNEQYF. DNA of the CDR3: TGCGCCAGCGGACAGGGGAACGAGCAGTACTTC.

V usage is TRBV2 and J usage is TRBJ2-3, with D unclear. Germline assignment: CDR1 SNHLY and CDR2 FYNNEI. The V end was cut by 6 bases, the J end by 1 base, with 11 bases between. CDR3 length: 14 amino acids. Here the CDR3 DNA reads TGTGCCAGCAGATGGAGTACGGGCACAGATACGCAGTATTTT. The encoded protein is CASRWSTGTDTQYF.

V usage is TRBV5-1 and J usage is TRBJ1-5, with a weak D call TRBD1 (5 bases). This CDR3 is 13 amino acids long. V was clipped by 0 bases and J by 5 bases, with 6 bases between them. Germline assignment: CDR1 SGHRS and CDR2 YFSETQ. Here the CDR3 reads CASSLVGDQPQHF. DNA of the CDR3: TGCGCCAGCAGCTTGGTAGGGGATCAGCCCCAGCATTTT.